These 25 T cell receptor beta chains share one sample of origin, sequenced in a study of T cells in Graves' hyperthyroidism and ophthalmopathy (dated by TCRdb to about 2019). The library was generated by multiplex PCR. The sample was run on an Illumina HiSeq 2000. The TCR beta CDR3 regions were amplified from the RNA transcripts. The first round of RT-PCR for the TCR CDR3 was performed with the HTBI primer set and the Qiagen OneStep RT-PCR kit. TCRdb cleaned the public reads at Q25 with fastp, built clones with MiXCR and kept in-frame beta chains. Rows with one shared CDR3 protein collapse into an entry with the most common genes and DNA. The sample table records just over 550,000 distinct CDR3 sequences; 40% to 55% of these occur just once. The ten biggest clones cover roughly 8.2% of the sample. The sequencing sample was made of peripheral blood or thyroid tissue (not recorded which). The source is a woman in her late teens or twenties with Graves' hyperthyroidism. Donor details come from another sample of the same person, matched by shared clones.

This clonotype was recorded at least ten times. The chain employs TRBV15 and TRBJ1-1; D not resolved. CDR1 is LNHNV, CDR2 YYDKDF, per germline (reference sequence). V lost 3 bases, J lost 8 bases, and 10 bases lay in between. The CDR3 consists of 12 residues. CDR3 nucleotides: TGTGCCACCAGCAGGATGGGATCCGAAGCTTTCTTT. As protein: CATSRMGSEAFF.

This clonotype was recorded at least ten times. This CDR3 reads CASSGGQWNYGYTF. The CDR3 nucleotides read TGTGCCAGCAGCGGGGGACAGTGGAACTATGGCTACACCTTC. V is TRBV5-4 and J is TRBJ1-2; TRBD1 aligns across 7 bases. Germline V gene lookup returns CDR1 SGHNT and CDR2 YYREEE (reference sequence). The J segment lost 2 bases and the V segment lost 4 bases, leaving 5 bases of the junction unmatched. The length of the CDR3 is 14 residues. Complete variable domain (other parts from reference TRBV5-4 and TRBJ1-2): ETGVTQSPTHLIKTRGQQVTLRCSSQSGHNTVSWYQQALGQGPQFIFQYYREEENGRGNFPPRFSGLQFPNYSSELNVNALELDDSALYLCASSGGQWNYGYTFGSGTRLTVV.

This clonotype occurred a few times. The chain uses TRBV2 and TRBJ2-7; 10 bases fit TRBD2. This CDR3 has 15 residues. The junction had 10 bases not matched to a gene; V was cut back by 6 bases and J by 5 bases. The germline CDR1 and CDR2 sequences are SNHLY and FYNNEI. CDR3 sequence (DNA): TGTGCCAGCAGCCGATCAGCGGGAGGGCCGAACGAGCAGTACTTC. It encodes CASSRSAGGPNEQYF.

This clonotype was observed many times. The J gene is TRBJ2-7, the V gene TRBV2; D gene uncertain. This CDR3 region has 14 residues. Germline-derived CDR1 and CDR2 are SNHLY and FYNNEI. V was shortened by 7 bases and J by 0 bases, with 13 bases between the two germline ends. CDR3 sequence (DNA): TGTGCCAGCATGGAACAGATGAGCTCCTACGAGCAGTACTTC. Encoded protein: CASMEQMSSYEQYF.

There are many counts of this clonotype. The chain combines TRBV7-9 with TRBJ2-1; D is uncertain. The length of the CDR3 is 13 residues. CDR1 and CDR2 from the germline V gene are SEHNR and FQNEAQ (reference sequence). V lost 5 bases to trimming and J lost 7 bases, with 12 bases between them. CDR3 DNA: TGTGCCAGCAGCACCAGCGAATCTAATGAGCAGTTCTTC. Protein sequence: CASSTSESNEQFF.

This clonotype was seen a single time. V and J are TRBV6-1 and TRBJ1-1, with TRBD1 as a possible D gene (6 bases). CDR3 size: 15 residues. Per the germline V gene, CDR1 is MNHNS and CDR2 is SASEGT. The V end lost 5 bases, the J end lost 3 bases, and 16 bases lay between the germline ends. The CDR3 sequence is CASSRDTFMDTEAFF. The CDR3 DNA is TGTGCCAGCAGTCGGGACACCTTCATGGACACTGAAGCTTTCTTT.

This clonotype appeared a few times. The V and J genes are TRBV5-5 and TRBJ1-6; a possible D gene is TRBD1 (5 bases). V lost 0 bases and J 17 bases, leaving 12 bases between the germline ends. CDR3 length: 12 amino acids. From germline, CDR1 is SGHKS and CDR2 YYEKEE (reference sequence). The chain's CDR3 is CASSLAGFYFHF. In DNA form, the CDR3 reads TGTGCCAGCAGCTTGGCAGGGTTCTATTTCCACTTT.

Ten or more counts support this clonotype. The J gene is TRBJ2-5, the V gene TRBV25-1; the match to TRBD2 covers 8 bases. With V trimmed by 4 bases and J by 5 bases, 6 bases remained unmatched. The V gene's germline CDR1 is MGHDK and CDR2 SYGVNS. This CDR3 is 14 amino acids long. The CDR3 DNA follows: TGTGCCAGCAGTGCCCCAGCGGGAGCGGAGACCCAGTACTTC. It encodes CASSAPAGAETQYF. The whole variable domain, filled in from reference TRBV25-1 and TRBJ2-5, reads EADIYQTPRYLVIGTGKKITLECSQTMGHDKMYWYQQDPGMELHLIHYSYGVNSTEKGDLSSESTVSRIRTEHFPLTLESARPSHTSQYLCASSAPAGAETQYFGPGTRLLVL.

This clonotype was seen more than once but under ten times. V gene TRBV7-9 combines with J gene TRBJ2-2; TRBD1 is a possible D gene (5 bases). Trimming left V 9 bases short and J 3 bases short, with 17 bases between. In germline, CDR1 is SEHNR, CDR2 FQNEAQ (reference sequence). The CDR3 is made up of 15 amino acids. As DNA, the CDR3 is TGTGCCAGAGATATGGAACGACAGCACACCGGGGAGCTGTTTTTT. Its translation: CARDMERQHTGELFF.

Of note for this clonotype: One junction end disagrees with the germline gene, perhaps due to a read error. Here the CDR3 reads CASSDFPSGSGEQYF. The CDR3 DNA follows: TGCGCCAGCAGTGATTTTCCCAGCGGGAGTGGCGAGCAGTACTTC. J is TRBJ2-7 and V is TRBV24-1; the match to TRBD2 covers 8 bases. CDR3 length equals 15 residues. Germline V lookup: CDR1 KGHDR, CDR2 SFDVKD.

The chain joins TRBV5-1 to TRBJ2-7; D uncertain. CDR1 SGHRS and CDR2 YFSETQ come from the germline V gene. The CDR3 spans 14 residues. Trimming pared 4 bases from V and 1 base from J, leaving 12 bases between. The CDR3 spells CASSREEPSYEQYF. In DNA form, the CDR3 reads TGCGCCAGCAGCCGAGAGGAGCCATCCTACGAGCAGTACTTC.

This clonotype was picked up one time. The rearrangement uses TRBV11-3 and TRBJ2-7, with a tentative D call TRBD1 (6 bases). Germline CDR1 SGHNT, CDR2 YENEEA. V lost 2 bases, J lost 2 bases, and 13 bases lay in between. The CDR3 runs to 15 residues. The chain's CDR3 is CASSLNPGHPYEQYF. In DNA, the CDR3 is TGTGCCAGCAGCTTAAATCCGGGACACCCCTACGAGCAGTACTTC.

V and J are TRBV2 and TRBJ2-5; a possible D gene is TRBD2 (5 bases). The V gene lost 6 bases and the J gene lost 9 bases, with 5 bases spanning the gap. This CDR3 is built from 9 residues. Germline assignment: CDR1 SNHLY and CDR2 FYNNEI. Here the CDR3 DNA reads TGTGCCAGCAGACTAGCCCAGTACTTC. This encodes CASRLAQYF.

Details on this clonotype: Likely a read error: the CDR3 ends without its conserved phenylalanine or tryptophan. The chain is built from TRBV12-3 or TRBV12-4 and TRBJ1-5; unclear D gene. The CDR3 totals 13 residues. V was pared by 6 bases and J by 3 bases, with 9 bases between. CDR3 nucleotide sequence: TGTGCCAGCAGCCAAAATGACAATCAGCCCCAGCATTCT. This codes for CASSQNDNQPQHS.

This clonotype occurred a few times. This chain joins TRBV7-2 and TRBJ1-3; 7 bases match TRBD1. J lost 4 bases, V lost 2 bases, and 5 bases had no gene match. The CDR3 spans 15 residues. Germline CDR1 and CDR2: SGHTA and FQGNSA. The CDR3 is CASSLWQGEGNTIYF. Written as DNA, the CDR3 is TGTGCCAGCAGCTTATGGCAGGGGGAAGGAAACACCATATATTTT.

The chain is built from TRBV5-1 and TRBJ1-2, with TRBD1 identical over 9 bases. J gave up 5 bases and V 7 bases, and 6 bases lay outside the gene matches. The CDR3 consists of 13 residues. Per germline, CDR1 SGHRS and CDR2 YFSETQ. The CDR3 loop is CASYPGTGYGYTF. CDR3 in DNA: TGCGCCAGCTATCCCGGGACAGGGTATGGCTACACCTTC.

Points on this clonotype: This may stem from a read error, because a much larger clone lies one nucleotide away. The chain links TRBV7-2 to TRBJ1-1; unclear D gene. Germline CDR1 is SGHTA and CDR2 is FQGNSA. The CDR3 is 13 amino acids. CDR3 amino acids: CASSLELRTGAFF. CDR3 in DNA: TGTGCCAGCAGCTTAGAGCTGCGTACTGGAGCTTTCTTT.

In this sample, this clonotype turned up a few times. The germline gene is not matched at one end of the junction; a read error may be the cause. The V and J genes are TRBV10-3 and TRBJ1-5, with TRBD1 as a possible D gene (5 bases). CDR1 is ENHRY and CDR2 is SYGVKD in the germline V gene. The CDR3 has 13 amino acids. DNA of the CDR3: TGTGCCAGCAGTGACGAGGGGTGGTTGTCCCAGCATTTT. The encoded protein is CASSDEGWLSQHF.

This clonotype was detected ten times or more. The chain has TRBV9 and TRBJ2-5; D gene unclear. Trimming removed 6 bases from V and 4 bases from J, with 13 bases in between. The CDR3 is 13 amino acids. Germline values: CDR1 SGDLS, CDR2 YYNGEE. The CDR3 loop reads CASNVGGGETQYF. The DNA of the CDR3 is TGTGCCAGCAATGTAGGCGGCGGAGAGACCCAGTACTTC.

As regards this clonotype: At one end, the junction sequence differs from germline, possibly due to a read error. V usage is TRBV7-2 and J usage is TRBJ2-5, with 11 bases aligning to TRBD2. This CDR3 has 15 residues. Germline V CDR1 and CDR2: SGHTA, FQGNSA. The CDR3 coding sequence is TGCGCCAGCAGCCACGTGACTAGCGGGAAAGAGACCCAGTACTTC. This encodes CASSHVTSGKETQYF.

The chain is built from TRBV7-9 and TRBJ2-7; 13 bases agree with TRBD2. The CDR3 consists of 15 residues. V dropped 5 bases and J dropped 6; count of bases not matched to a gene: 7. Germline CDR1 SEHNR, CDR2 FQNEAQ (reference sequence). CDR3 region: CASSPRGLAGSEQYF. Written as DNA, the CDR3 is TGTGCCAGCAGCCCAAGGGGACTAGCGGGATCCGAGCAGTACTTC.

This clonotype was detected only a few times. The V gene is TRBV20-1, the J gene TRBJ2-2, with 9 bases fitting TRBD2. This CDR3 region has 13 residues. Germline V gives CDR1 DFQATT, CDR2 SNEGSKA (reference sequence). V lost 4 bases, J lost 6 bases, and 3 bases stayed unmatched. The CDR3, as DNA: TGCAGTGCTACTAGCGGGACGGCCGGGGAGCTGTTTTTT. This gives the protein CSATSGTAGELFF.

In the case of this clonotype: A much larger clone differs by one base, so this may be a read error. This rearrangement joins TRBV7-3 to TRBJ2-7, with 10 nucleotides matching TRBD2. This CDR3 has 16 amino acids. Germline CDR1 reads SGHTA; CDR2 reads FQGTGA. The trim removed 1 base at V and 6 bases at J, leaving 9 bases unmatched. The CDR3 spells CASSLMRLAGECEQYV. In nucleotides, the CDR3 is TGTGCCAGCAGCTTAATGAGGCTAGCGGGAGAGTGCGAGCAGTACGTC.

This clonotype showed up many times. J is TRBJ1-2 and V is TRBV15; tentatively, D is TRBD1 (6 bases). CDR1 LNHNV and CDR2 YYDKDF come from the germline V gene (reference sequence). The CDR3 consists of 13 residues. V was pared by 8 bases and J by 4 bases, with 14 bases between. CDR3 in DNA: TGTGCCACCCGAAAGGGGGATGGCTATGGCTACACCTTC. This translates into CATRKGDGYGYTF.

This clonotype came up many times. The genes are TRBV7-2 and TRBJ2-2; no firm D call. The germline CDR1 and CDR2 sequences are SGHTA and FQGNSA. The CDR3 is made up of 13 amino acids. Trimming took 7 bases from V and 4 from J, leaving 10 bases between them. The CDR3 spells CASTGQFTGELFF. CDR3 nucleotide sequence: TGTGCCAGCACCGGCCAATTCACCGGGGAGCTGTTTTTT.